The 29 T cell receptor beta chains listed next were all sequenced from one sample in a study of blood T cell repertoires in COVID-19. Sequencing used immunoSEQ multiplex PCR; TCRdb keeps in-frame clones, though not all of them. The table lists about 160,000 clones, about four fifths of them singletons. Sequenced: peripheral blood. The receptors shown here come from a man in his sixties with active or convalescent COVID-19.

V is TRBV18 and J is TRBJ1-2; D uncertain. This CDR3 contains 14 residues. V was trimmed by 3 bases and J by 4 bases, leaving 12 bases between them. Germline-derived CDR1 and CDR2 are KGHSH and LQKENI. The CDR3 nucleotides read TGTGCCAGCTCACCTAAGGAACAGATCTATGGCTACACCTTC. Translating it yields CASSPKEQIYGYTF.

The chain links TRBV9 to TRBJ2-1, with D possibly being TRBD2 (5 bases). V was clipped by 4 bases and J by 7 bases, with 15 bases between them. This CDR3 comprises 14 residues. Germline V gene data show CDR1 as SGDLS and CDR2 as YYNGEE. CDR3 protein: CASSHVPGTNEQFF. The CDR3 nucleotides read TGTGCCAGCAGCCACGTGCCGGGAACAAATGAGCAGTTCTTC.

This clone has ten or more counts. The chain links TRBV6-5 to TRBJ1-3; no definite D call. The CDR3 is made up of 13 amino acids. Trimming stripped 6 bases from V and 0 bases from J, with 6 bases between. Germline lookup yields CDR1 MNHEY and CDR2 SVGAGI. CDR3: CASRESSGNTIYF. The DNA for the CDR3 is TGTGCCAGCAGGGAGAGCTCTGGAAACACCATATATTTT.

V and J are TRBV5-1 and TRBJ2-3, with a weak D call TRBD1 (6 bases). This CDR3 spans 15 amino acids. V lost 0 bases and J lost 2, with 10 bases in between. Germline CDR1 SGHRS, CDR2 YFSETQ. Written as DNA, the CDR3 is TGCGCCAGCAGCTTGGCTGCAGGGGCCACAGATACGCAGTATTTT. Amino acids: CASSLAAGATDTQYF.

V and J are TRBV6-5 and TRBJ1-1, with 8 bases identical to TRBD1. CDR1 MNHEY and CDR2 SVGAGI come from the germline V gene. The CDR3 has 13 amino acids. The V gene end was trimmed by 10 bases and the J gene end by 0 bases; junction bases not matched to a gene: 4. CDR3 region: CATEDRVNTEAFF. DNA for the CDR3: TGTGCCACTGAGGACAGGGTGAACACTGAAGCTTTCTTT.

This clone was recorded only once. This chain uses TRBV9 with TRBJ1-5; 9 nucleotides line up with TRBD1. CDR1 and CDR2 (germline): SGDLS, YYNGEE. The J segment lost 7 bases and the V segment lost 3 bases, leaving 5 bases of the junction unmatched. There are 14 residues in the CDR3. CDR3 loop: CASSGQGGIQPQHF. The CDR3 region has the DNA TGTGCCAGCAGCGGACAGGGGGGAATCCAGCCCCAGCATTTT.

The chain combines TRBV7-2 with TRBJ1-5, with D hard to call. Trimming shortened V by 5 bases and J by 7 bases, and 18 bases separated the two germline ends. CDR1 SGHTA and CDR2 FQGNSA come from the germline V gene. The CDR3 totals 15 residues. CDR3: CASSPFSGTGQPQHF. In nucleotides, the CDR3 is TGTGCCAGCAGCCCTTTCTCGGGAACCGGCCAGCCCCAGCATTTT.

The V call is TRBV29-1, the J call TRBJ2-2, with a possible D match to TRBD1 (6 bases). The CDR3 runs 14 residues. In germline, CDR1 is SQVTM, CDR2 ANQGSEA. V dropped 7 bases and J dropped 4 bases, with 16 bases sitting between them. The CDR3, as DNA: TGCAGCGGGACGGCAGGGGCGACCACCGGGGAGCTGTTTTTT. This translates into CSGTAGATTGELFF.

The CDR3 DNA sequence: TGCGCCAGCAGCTTGGCGGGGACAGCTAGCACAGATACGCAGTATTTT. Amino acid sequence: CASSLAGTASTDTQYF. The chain recombines TRBV5-1 with TRBJ2-3; 7 nucleotides align to TRBD1. The J segment lost 0 bases and the V segment lost 0 bases, leaving 4 bases of the junction unmatched. Per the germline V gene, CDR1 is SGHRS and CDR2 is YFSETQ. This CDR3 contains 16 residues.

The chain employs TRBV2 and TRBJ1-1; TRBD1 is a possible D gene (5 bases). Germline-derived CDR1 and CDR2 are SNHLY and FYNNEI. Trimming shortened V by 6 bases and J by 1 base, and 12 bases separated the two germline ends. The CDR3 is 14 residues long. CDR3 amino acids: CASRGGRANTEAFF. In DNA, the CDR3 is TGTGCCAGCAGGGGGGGGAGGGCGAACACTGAAGCTTTCTTT.

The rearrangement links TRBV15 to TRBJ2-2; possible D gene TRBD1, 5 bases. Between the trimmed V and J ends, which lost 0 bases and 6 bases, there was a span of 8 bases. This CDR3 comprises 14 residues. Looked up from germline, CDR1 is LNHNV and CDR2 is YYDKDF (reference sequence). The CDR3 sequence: CATSRDLGPGELFF. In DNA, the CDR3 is TGTGCCACCAGCAGAGATCTGGGGCCCGGGGAGCTGTTTTTT.

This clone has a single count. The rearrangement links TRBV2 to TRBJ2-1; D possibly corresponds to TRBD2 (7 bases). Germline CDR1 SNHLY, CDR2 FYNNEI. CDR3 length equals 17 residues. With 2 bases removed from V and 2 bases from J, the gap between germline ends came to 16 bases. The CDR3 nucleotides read TGTGCCAGCAGTGAATGGGGAGGGGGGGCCCCCTACAATGAGCAGTTCTTC. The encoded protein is CASSEWGGGAPYNEQFF.

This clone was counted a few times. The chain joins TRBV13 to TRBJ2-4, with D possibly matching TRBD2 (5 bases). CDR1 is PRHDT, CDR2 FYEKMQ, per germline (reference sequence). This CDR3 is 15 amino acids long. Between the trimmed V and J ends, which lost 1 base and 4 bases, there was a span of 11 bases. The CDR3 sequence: CASSLEYGEKNIQYF. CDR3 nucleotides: TGTGCCAGCAGCTTAGAATACGGGGAAAAAAACATTCAGTACTTC.

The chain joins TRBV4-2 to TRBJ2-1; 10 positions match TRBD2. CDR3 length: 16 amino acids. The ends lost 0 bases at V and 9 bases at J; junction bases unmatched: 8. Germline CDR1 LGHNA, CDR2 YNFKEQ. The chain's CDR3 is CASSQDLSGGVGEQFF. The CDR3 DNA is TGTGCCAGCAGCCAAGATTTAAGCGGGGGGGTTGGTGAGCAGTTCTTC.

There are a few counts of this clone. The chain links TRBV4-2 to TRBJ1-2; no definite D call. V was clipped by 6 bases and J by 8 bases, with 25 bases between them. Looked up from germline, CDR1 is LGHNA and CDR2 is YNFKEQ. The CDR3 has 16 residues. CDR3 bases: TGTGCCAGCAGTCCCGGAGGGCAGCCGCGGATTAGCGGCTACACCTTC. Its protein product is CASSPGGQPRISGYTF.

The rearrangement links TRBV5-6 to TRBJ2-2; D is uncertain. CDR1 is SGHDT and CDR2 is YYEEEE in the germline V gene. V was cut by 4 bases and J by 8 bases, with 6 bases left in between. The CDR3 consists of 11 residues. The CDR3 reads CASSAKGELFF. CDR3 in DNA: TGTGCCAGCAGCGCTAAGGGGGAGCTGTTTTTT.

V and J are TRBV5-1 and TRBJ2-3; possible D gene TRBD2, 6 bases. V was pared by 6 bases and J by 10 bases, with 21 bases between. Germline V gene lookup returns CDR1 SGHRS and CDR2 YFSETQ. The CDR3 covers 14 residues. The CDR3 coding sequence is TGCGCCAGCACCCCTAACCTTTCCGGGACTTCGCAGTATTTT. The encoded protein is CASTPNLSGTSQYF. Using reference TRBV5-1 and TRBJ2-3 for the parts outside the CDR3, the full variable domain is KAGVTQTPRYLIKTRGQQVTLSCSPISGHRSVSWYQQTPGQGLQFLFEYFSETQRNKGNFPGRFSGRQFSNSRSEMNVSTLELGDSALYLCASTPNLSGTSQYFGPGTRLTVL.

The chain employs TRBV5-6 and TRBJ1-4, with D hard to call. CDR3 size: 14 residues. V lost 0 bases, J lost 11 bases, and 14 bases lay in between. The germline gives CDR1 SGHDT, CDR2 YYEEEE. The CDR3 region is CASSLANGVAKLFF. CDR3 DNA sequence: TGTGCCAGCAGCTTGGCCAACGGGGTTGCCAAACTGTTTTTT.

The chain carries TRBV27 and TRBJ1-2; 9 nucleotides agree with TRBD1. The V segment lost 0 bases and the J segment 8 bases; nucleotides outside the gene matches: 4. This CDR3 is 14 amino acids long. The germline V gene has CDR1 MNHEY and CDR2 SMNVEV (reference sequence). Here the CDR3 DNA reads TGTGCCAGCAGTTTATCACAGGGGGCGGGAGGCTACACCTTC. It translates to CASSLSQGAGGYTF.

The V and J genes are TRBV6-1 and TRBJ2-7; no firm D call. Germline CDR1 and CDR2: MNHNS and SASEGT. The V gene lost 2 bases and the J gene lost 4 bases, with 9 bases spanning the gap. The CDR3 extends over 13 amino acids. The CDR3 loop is CASSENYLYEQYF. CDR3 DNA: TGTGCCAGCAGTGAAAACTATTTATACGAGCAGTACTTC.

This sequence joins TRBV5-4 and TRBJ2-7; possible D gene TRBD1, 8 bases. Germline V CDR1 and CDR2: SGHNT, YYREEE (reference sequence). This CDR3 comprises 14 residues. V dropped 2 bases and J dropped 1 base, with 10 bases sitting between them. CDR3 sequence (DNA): TGTGCCAGCAGCTTACAGGGGGGGTCCTACGAGCAGTACTTC. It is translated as CASSLQGGSYEQYF.

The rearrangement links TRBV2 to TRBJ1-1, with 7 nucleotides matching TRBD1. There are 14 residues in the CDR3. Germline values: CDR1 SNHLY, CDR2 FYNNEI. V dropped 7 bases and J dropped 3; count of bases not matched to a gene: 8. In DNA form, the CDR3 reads TGTGCCAGCACGCCCATCACAGGGGACACTGAAGCTTTCTTT. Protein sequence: CASTPITGDTEAFF. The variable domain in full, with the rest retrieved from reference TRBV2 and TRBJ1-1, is EPEVTQTPSHQVTQMGQEVILRCVPISNHLYFYWYRQILGQKVEFLVSFYNNEISEKSEIFDDQFSVERPDGSNFTLKIRSTKLEDSAMYFCASTPITGDTEAFFGQGTRLTVV.

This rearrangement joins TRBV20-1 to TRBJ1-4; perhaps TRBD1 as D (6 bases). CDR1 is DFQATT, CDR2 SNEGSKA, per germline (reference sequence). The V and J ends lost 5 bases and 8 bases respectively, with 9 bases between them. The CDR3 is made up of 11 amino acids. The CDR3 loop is CSAPDREKLFF. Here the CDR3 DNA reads TGCAGTGCTCCGGACAGAGAAAAACTGTTTTTT.

The CDR3 here is CASSFGTGLNQPQHF. CDR3 coding DNA: TGTGCCAGCAGCTTCGGCACAGGGCTAAATCAGCCCCAGCATTTT. The V gene is TRBV7-9, the J gene TRBJ1-5; possibly TRBD1 for D (6 bases). Per the germline V gene, CDR1 is SEHNR and CDR2 is FQNEAQ (reference sequence). The CDR3 consists of 15 residues. V was clipped by 3 bases and J by 4 bases, with 13 bases between them.

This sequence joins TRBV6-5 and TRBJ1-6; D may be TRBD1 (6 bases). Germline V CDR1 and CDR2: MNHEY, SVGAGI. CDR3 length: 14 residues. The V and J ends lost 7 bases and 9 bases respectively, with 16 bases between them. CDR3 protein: CASTQRGSGSPLHF. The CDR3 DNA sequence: TGTGCCAGCACCCAGAGGGGGAGTGGTTCACCCCTCCACTTT.

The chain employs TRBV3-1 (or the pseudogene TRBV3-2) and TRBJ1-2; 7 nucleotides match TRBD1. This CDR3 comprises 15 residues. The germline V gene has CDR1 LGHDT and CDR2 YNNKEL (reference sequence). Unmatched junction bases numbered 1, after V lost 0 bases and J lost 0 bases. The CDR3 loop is CASSQDTGANYGYTF. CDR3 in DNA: TGTGCCAGCAGCCAAGATACAGGGGCTAACTATGGCTACACCTTC.

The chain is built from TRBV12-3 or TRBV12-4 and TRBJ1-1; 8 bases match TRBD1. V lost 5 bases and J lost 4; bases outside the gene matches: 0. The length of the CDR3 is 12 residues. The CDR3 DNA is TGTGCCAGCAGTACAGGGGGCACTGAAGCTTTCTTT. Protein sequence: CASSTGGTEAFF.

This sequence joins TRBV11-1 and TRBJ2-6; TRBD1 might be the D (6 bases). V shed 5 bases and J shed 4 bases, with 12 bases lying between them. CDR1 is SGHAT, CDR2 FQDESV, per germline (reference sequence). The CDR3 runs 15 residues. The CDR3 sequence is CASSPQTGGANVLTF. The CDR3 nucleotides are TGTGCCAGCAGCCCCCAGACAGGAGGGGCCAACGTCCTGACTTTC.

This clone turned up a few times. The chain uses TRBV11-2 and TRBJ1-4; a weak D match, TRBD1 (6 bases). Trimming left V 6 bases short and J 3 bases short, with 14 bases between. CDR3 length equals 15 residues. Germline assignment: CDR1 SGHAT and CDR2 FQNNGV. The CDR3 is CASRQTGASNEKLFF. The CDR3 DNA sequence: TGTGCCAGCAGACAGACAGGAGCCTCTAATGAAAAACTGTTTTTT.